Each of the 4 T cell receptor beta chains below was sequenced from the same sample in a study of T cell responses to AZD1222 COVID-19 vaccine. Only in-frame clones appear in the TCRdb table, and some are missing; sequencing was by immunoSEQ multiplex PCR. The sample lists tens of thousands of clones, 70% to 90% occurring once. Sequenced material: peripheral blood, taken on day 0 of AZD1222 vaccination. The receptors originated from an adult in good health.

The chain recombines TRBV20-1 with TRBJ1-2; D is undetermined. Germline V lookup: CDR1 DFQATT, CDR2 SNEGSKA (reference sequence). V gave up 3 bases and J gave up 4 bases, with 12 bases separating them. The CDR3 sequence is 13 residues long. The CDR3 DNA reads TGCAGTGCTAGTTGGATTGGAGGCTATGGCTACACCTTC. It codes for CSASWIGGYGYTF.

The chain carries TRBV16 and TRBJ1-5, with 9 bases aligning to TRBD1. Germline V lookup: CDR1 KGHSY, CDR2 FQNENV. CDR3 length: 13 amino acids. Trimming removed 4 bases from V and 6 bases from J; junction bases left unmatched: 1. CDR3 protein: CASSRQGGQPQHF. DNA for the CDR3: TGTGCCAGCAGCCGACAGGGGGGTCAGCCCCAGCATTTT.

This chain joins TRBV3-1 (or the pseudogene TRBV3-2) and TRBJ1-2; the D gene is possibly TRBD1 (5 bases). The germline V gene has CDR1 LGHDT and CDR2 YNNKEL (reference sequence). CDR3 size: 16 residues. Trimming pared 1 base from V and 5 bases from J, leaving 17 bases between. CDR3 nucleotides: TGTGCCAGCAGCCAAGGTTGGCGGAGGGGAGGGTATGGCTACACCTTC. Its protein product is CASSQGWRRGGYGYTF.

This chain's CDR3 is CATSDSDRFYGYTF. Here the CDR3 DNA reads TGTGCCACCAGTGATTCCGACAGGTTCTATGGCTACACCTTC. The V gene is TRBV24-1, the J gene TRBJ1-2, with D perhaps TRBD1 (6 bases). This CDR3 comprises 14 residues. The germline V gene encodes CDR1 KGHDR and CDR2 SFDVKD. Trimming took 2 bases from V and 4 from J, leaving 10 bases between them.